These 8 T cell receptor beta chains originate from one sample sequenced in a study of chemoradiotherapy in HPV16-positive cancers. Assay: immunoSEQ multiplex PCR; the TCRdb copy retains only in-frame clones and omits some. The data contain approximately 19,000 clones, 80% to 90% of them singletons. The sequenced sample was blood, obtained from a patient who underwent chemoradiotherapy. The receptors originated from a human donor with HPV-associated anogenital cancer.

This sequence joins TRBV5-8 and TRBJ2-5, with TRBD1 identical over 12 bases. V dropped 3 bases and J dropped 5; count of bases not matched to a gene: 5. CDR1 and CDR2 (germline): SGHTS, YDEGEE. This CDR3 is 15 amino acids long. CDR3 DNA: TGTGCCAGCAGCTCGGGACAGGGGGCGGGGGAGACCCAGTACTTC. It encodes CASSSGQGAGETQYF.

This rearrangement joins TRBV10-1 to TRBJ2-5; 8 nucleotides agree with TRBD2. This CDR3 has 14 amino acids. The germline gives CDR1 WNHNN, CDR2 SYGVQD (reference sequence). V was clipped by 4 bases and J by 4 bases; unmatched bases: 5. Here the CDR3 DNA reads TGCGCCAGCAGTGTTAGCGGGGAGATAGAGACCCAGTACTTC. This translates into CASSVSGEIETQYF.

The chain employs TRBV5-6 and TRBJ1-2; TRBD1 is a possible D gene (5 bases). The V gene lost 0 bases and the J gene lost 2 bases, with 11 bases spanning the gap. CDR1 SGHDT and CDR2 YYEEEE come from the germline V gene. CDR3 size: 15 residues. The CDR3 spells CASSLAGGSNYGYTF. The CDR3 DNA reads TGTGCCAGCAGCTTGGCCGGGGGATCCAACTATGGCTACACCTTC. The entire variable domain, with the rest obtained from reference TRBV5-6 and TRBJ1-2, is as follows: DAGVTQSPTHLIKTRGQQVTLRCSPKSGHDTVSWYQQALGQGPQFIFQYYEEEERQRGNFPDRFSGHQFPNYSSELNVNALLLGDSALYLCASSLAGGSNYGYTFGSGTRLTVV.

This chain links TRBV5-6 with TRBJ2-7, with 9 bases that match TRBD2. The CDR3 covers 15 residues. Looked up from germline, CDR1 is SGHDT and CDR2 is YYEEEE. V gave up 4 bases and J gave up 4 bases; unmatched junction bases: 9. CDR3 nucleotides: TGTGCCAGCAGCGAGGTCGGGACTAGCAGATACGAGCAGTACTTC. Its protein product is CASSEVGTSRYEQYF. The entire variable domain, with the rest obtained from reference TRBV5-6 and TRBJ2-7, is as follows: DAGVTQSPTHLIKTRGQQVTLRCSPKSGHDTVSWYQQALGQGPQFIFQYYEEEERQRGNFPDRFSGHQFPNYSSELNVNALLLGDSALYLCASSEVGTSRYEQYFGPGTRLTVT.

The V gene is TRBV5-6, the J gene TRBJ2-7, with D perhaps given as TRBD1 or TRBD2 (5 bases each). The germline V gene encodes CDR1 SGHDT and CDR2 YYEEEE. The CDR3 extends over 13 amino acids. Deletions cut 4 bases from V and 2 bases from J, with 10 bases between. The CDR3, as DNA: TGTGCCAGCAGCACGAGAGGGGCCTACGAGCAGTACTTC. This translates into CASSTRGAYEQYF.

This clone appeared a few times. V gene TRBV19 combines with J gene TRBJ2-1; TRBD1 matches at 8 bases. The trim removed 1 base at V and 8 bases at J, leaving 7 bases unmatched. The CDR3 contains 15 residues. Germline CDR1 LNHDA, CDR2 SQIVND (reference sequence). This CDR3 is CASSIAQGAGHEQFF. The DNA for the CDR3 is TGTGCCAGTAGTATAGCGCAGGGGGCCGGGCATGAGCAGTTCTTC.

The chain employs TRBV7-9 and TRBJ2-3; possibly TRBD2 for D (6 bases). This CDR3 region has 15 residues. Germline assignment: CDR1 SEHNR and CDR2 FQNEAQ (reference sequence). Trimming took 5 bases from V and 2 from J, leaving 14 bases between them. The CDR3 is CASSRRDSFTDTQYF. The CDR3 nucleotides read TGTGCCAGCAGCCGACGGGACTCCTTCACAGATACGCAGTATTTT.

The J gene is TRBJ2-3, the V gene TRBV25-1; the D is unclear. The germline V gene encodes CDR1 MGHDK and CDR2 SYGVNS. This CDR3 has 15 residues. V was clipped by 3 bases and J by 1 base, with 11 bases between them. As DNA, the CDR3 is TGTGCCAGCAGTGACGCCTGGCGAGGCACAGATACGCAGTATTTT. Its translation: CASSDAWRGTDTQYF.